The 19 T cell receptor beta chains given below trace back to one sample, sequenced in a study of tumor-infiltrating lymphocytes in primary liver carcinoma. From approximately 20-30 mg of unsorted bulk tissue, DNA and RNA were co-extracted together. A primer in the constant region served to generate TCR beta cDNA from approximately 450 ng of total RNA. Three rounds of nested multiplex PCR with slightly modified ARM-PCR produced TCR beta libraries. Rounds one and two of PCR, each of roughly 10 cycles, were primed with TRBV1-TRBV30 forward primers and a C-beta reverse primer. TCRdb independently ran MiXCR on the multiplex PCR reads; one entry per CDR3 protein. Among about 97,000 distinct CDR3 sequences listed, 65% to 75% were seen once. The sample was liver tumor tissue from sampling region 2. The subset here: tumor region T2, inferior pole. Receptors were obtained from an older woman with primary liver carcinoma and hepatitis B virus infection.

CDR3 region: CASSPRLAGPETQYF. The CDR3 region has the DNA TGTGCCAGCAGCCCTAGACTAGCGGGCCCGGAAACGCAGTATTTT. The chain links TRBV11-2 to TRBJ2-3; 10 nucleotides agree with TRBD2. V was pared by 5 bases and J by 9 bases, with 11 bases of the junction left unmatched. This CDR3 spans 15 amino acids. Germline V gene data show CDR1 as SGHAT and CDR2 as FQNNGV.

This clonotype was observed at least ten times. CDR3 DNA sequence: TGTGCCAGCAGCTTGTTATACGAGCAGTTCTTC. Protein: CASSLLYEQFF. The chain employs TRBV5-6 and TRBJ2-1; D gene ambiguous. Germline V gene data show CDR1 as SGHDT and CDR2 as YYEEEE. CDR3 length equals 11 residues. Trimming took 1 base from V and 10 from J, leaving 6 bases between them.

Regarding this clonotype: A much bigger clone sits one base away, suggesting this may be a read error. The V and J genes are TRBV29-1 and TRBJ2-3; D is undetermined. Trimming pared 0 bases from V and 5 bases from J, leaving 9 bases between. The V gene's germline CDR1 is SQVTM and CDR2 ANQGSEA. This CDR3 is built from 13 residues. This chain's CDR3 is CSVEESNIDTQYF. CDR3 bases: TGCAGCGTTGAAGAGAGCAACATAGATACGCAGTATTTT.

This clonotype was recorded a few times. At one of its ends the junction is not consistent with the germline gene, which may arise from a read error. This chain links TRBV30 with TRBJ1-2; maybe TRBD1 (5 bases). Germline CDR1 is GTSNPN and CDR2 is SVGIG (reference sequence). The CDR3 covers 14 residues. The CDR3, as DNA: TGTGCCTGGAGCCGGGGAAGGGGCAACTATGGCTACATCTTC. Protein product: CAWSRGRGNYGYIF.

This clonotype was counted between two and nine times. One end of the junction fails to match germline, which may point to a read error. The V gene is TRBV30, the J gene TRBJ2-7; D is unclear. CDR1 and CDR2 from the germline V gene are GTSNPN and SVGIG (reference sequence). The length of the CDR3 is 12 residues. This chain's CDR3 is CVWSVAAYEQYF. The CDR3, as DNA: TGTGTCTGGAGTGTGGCCGCCTACGAGCAGTACTTC. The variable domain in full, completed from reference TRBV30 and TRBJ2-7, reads SQTIHQWPATLVQPVGSPLSLECTVEGTSNPNLYWYRQAAGRGLQLLFYSVGIGQISSEVPQNLSASRPQDRQFILSSKKLLLSDSGFYLCVWSVAAYEQYFGPGTRLTVT.

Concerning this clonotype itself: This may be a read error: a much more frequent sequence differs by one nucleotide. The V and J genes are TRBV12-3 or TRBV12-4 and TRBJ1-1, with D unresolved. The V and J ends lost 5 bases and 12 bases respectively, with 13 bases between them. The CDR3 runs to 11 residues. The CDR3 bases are TGTGCCAGCAGTCTAGGAGCTCAAACTTTCTTT. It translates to CASSLGAQTFF.

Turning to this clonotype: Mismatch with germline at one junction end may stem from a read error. CDR3 region: CANSKDPNSCNEQFF. DNA of the CDR3: TGTGCCAACAGTAAGGACCCAAACTCCTGCAATGAGCAGTTCTTC. The chain links TRBV6-1 to TRBJ2-1; D remains ambiguous. Per germline, CDR1 MNHNS and CDR2 SASEGT. This CDR3 comprises 15 residues.

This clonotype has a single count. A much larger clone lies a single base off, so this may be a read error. CDR3 nucleotides: TGTGCCAGCAGCTTACAACTTAGGACAGGGGCAACAGATACGCAGTATTTT. Translated, it gives CASSLQLRTGATDTQYF. V is TRBV7-9 and J is TRBJ2-3; 9 nucleotides align to TRBD1. Germline V lookup: CDR1 SEHNR, CDR2 FQNEAQ (reference sequence). CDR3 length equals 17 residues. Trimming at V came to 2 bases and at J to 3 bases, leaving 9 bases not matched to a gene.

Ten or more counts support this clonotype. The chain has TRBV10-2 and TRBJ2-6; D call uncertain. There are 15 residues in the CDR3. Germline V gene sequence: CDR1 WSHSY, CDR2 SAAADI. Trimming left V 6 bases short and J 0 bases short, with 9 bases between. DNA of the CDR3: TGCGCCAGCAGCAGCGACAACTCTGGGGCCAACGTCCTGACTTTC. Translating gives CASSSDNSGANVLTF.

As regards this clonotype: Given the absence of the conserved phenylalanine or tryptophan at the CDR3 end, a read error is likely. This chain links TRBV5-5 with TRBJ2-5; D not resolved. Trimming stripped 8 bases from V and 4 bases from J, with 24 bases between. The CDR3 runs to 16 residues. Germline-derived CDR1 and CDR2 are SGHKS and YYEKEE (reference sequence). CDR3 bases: TGTGCCAGTAAATCCCTCCGTGGGGAAGGGTTAGAGACCCAGTACCTC. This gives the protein CASKSLRGEGLETQYL.

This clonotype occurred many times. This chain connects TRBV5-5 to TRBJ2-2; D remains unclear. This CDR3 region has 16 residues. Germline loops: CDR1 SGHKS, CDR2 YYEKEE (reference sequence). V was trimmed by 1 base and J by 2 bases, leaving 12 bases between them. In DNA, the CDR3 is TGTGCCAGCAGCTTGCGTGTGGTGACAAACACCGGGGAGCTGTTTTTT. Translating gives CASSLRVVTNTGELFF.

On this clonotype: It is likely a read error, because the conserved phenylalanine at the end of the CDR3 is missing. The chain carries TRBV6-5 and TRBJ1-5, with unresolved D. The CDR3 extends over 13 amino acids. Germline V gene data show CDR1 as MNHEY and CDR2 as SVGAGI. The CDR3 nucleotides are TGTGCCAGCAGTTCGGATAGGAATCGGCCCCAGCATTTA. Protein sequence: CASSSDRNRPQHL.

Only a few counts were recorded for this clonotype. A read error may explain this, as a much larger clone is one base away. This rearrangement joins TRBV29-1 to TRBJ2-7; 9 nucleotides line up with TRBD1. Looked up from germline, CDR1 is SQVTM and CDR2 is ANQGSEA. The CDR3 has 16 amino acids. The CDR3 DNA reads TGCAGCGTTGGTAACGACGGGACAGGGAGGGCCTACGGGCAGTACTTC. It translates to CSVGNDGTGRAYGQYF.

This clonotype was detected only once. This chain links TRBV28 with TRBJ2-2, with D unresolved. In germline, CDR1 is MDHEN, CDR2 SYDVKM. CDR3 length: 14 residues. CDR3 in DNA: TGTGTCAACAGCCTGGGGTCGAACACCGGGGAGCTGTTTTTT. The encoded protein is CVNSLGSNTGELFF.

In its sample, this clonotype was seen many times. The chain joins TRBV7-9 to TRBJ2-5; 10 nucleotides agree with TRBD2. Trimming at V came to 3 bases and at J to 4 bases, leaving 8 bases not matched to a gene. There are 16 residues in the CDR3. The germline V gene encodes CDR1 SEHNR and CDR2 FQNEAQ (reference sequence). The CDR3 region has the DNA TGTGCCAGCAGCTTTATAGCGGGAGGATCGGGAGAGACCCAGTACTTC. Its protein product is CASSFIAGGSGETQYF.

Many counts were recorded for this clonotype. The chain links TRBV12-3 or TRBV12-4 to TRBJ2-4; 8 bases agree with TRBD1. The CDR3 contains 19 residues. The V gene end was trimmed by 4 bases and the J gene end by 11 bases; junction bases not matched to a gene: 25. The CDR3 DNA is TGTGCCAGCAGTTCACAGTTAAGTTTCCGGCCAGGGGGCAAAAAAGTTCAGTACTTC. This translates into CASSSQLSFRPGGKKVQYF.

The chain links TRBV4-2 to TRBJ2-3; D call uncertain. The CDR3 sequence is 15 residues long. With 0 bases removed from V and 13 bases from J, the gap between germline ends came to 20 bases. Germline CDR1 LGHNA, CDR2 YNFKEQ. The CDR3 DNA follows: TGTGCCAGCAGCCAAGACCGGCTATCCACAGATAGGAAGTATTTT. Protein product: CASSQDRLSTDRKYF.

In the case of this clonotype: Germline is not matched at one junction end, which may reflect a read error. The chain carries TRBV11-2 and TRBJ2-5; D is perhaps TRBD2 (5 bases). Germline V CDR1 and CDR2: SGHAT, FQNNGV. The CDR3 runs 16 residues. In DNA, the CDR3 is TGTGCCAGCAGCTACTCCCATGGTAGTGGGAGAGAGACCCAGTATTTC. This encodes CASSYSHGSGRETQYF.

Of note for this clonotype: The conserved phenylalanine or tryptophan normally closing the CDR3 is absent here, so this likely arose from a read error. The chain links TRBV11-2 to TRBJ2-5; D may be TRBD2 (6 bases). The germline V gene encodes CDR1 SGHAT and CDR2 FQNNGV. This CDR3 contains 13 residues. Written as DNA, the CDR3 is TGTGCCAGGAGCTCGTATAGCGGAGAGACCCAGTACCTC. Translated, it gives CARSSYSGETQYL.